This T cell receptor (beta chain) was identified during a study of response to subunit inactivated influenza vaccine. On this clonotype: As yet, its antigen is unknown.

TCRdb ran MiXCR on the RT-PCR reads and lists one entry per CDR3 protein. The sample shows 490,000 or so distinct CDR3 sequences, approximately 7.7% of them seen only once. Study-level findings and limits: Few additional T cells are recruited per seasonal influenza vaccination, authors suggested.

The sequences come from PBMCs from blood, collected around 25 months after vaccination. The clonotype was recovered from a man aged 50-75 years who received an inactivated influenza vaccine.

The CDR3: CAISPNRDFPNEQFF. CDR3 DNA sequence: TGTGCCATCAGCCCGAACCGGGACTTTCCCAATGAGCAGTTCTTC. The gene calls are TRBV10-3 and TRBJ2-1, with TRBD2 as a possible D gene (6 bases). V shed 6 bases and J shed 6 bases, with 18 bases lying between them. The CDR3 runs to 15 residues. Germline CDR1 and CDR2: ENHRY and SYGVKD.